A selection of T cell receptor beta chains follows, all from one sample in a study of cytomegalovirus exposure and HLA in healthy donors. TCRdb keeps only in-frame clones here, not all; method: immunoSEQ multiplex PCR. The table records some 77,000 clones, 60% to 85% of them present only once. The sequencing input was PBMCs. Every receptor here comes from a woman aged 35 to 49 in good health and CMV-seropositive. The CDR3 runs from the conserved cysteine through the conserved F or W. Each record gives: J gene, CDR3 length, D gene, clone size, V gene, CDR3 DNA, CDR3 protein. The D gene is left open where the match is weak. A clone size is listed for some rows: how often the clone was seen (once, few, many), or a class if it is expanded.

TRBJ2-7 | 18 | TRBD2 | few | TRBV28 | TGTGCCAGCAGCCCCCCTTTTTCGCTAGCGGGAGGCGGCTACGAGCAGTACTTC | CASSPPFSLAGGGYEQYF
TRBJ1-5 | 15 | . | once | TRBV9 | TGTGCCAGCAGCGTAGGCGGGGCAGGTAATCAGCCCCAGCATTTT | CASSVGGAGNQPQHF
TRBJ2-1 | 15 | TRBD1 | . | TRBV30 | TGTGCCTGGAAGTTCCGAGGACAGGGTTACAATGAGCAGTTCTTC | CAWKFRGQGYNEQFF
TRBJ1-5 | 14 | . | . | TRBV19 | TGTGCCAGTAGTATTGGGCCAGGGGATCAGCCCCAGCATTTT | CASSIGPGDQPQHF
TRBJ1-4 | 17 | TRBD1 | few | TRBV10-2 | TGCGCCAGCAGATCCTCGACAGGGGGTCTCACTAATGAAAAACTGTTTTTT | CASRSSTGGLTNEKLFF
TRBJ1-5 | 15 | TRBD1 | . | TRBV19 | TGTGCCAGTAGAACCGGGACAGGTCCTAATCAGGCCCAGCATTTT | CASRTGTGPNQAQHF
TRBJ1-2 | 12 | . | once | TRBV11-3 | TGTGCCAGCCCAACTGATCTTGAAGGCTACACCTTC | CASPTDLEGYTF
TRBJ2-5 | 15 | . | once | TRBV18 | TGTGCCAGCTCACCTAGGCAGGGTGTCGGGGAGACCCAGTACTTC | CASSPRQGVGETQYF
TRBJ1-1 | 14 | . | . | TRBV28 | TGTGCCAGCAGTTTATTGGGGGGGAACACTGAAGCTTTCTTT | CASSLLGGNTEAFF
TRBJ1-1 | 19 | . | . | TRBV21-1 | TGTGCCAGCAGCAAAGTCCTCCGAGGGCAGGGAGGCTCCCACACTGAAGCTTTCTTT | CASSKVLRGQGGSHTEAFF
TRBJ2-3 | 13 | . | once | TRBV7-9 | TGTGCCAGCAGCTTCTTTTCTCTGGATACGCAGTATTTT | CASSFFSLDTQYF
TRBJ2-4 | 19 | . | . | TRBV2 | TGTGCCAGCAGTGAAGCAGGGAGTTTCGGATTCTTAGCCAAAAACATTCAGTACTTC | CASSEAGSFGFLAKNIQYF
TRBJ1-1 | 18 | TRBD1 | . | TRBV27 | TGTGCCAGCAGTTCCCAAGGGACAGGGTCTCTCCCGAACACTGAAGCTTTCTTT | CASSSQGTGSLPNTEAFF
TRBJ2-7 | 13 | . | few | TRBV2 | TGTGCCAGCAGTGGGGGCAGGAGTTACGAGCAGTACTTC | CASSGGRSYEQYF
TRBJ1-2 | 15 | . | . | TRBV4-2 | TGTGCCAGCAGCCAAGTACCAGGGAGGTCTGATGGCTACACCTTC | CASSQVPGRSDGYTF
TRBJ2-3 | 15 | . | . | TRBV5-1 | TGCGCCAGCAGCTTGTCGTGGGAGGGCACAGATACGCAGTATTTT | CASSLSWEGTDTQYF
TRBJ2-3 | 17 | TRBD2 | . | TRBV7-2 | TGTGCCAGCAGCTTAGCTCCGACTAGCGGGGGCACAGATACGCAGTATTTT | CASSLAPTSGGTDTQYF
TRBJ2-6 | 15 | . | . | TRBV19 | TGTGCCAGTAGCAACAGAAAATCTGGGGCCAACGTCCTGACTTTC | CASSNRKSGANVLTF
TRBJ2-1 | 15 | TRBD2 | . | TRBV6-4 | TGTGCCAGCAGTGCCACTAGCGGGAGGCTAAATGAGCAGTTCTTC | CASSATSGRLNEQFF
TRBJ1-4 | 14 | . | . | TRBV4-1 | TGCGCCAGCAGCCAAGGGGGCGCGAATGAAAAACTGTTTTTT | CASSQGGANEKLFF
TRBJ2-5 | 14 | . | . | TRBV7-9 | TGTGCCAGCAGCTTAACCACAGGCCAAGAGACCCAGTACTTC | CASSLTTGQETQYF
TRBJ2-3 | 18 | TRBD2 | once | TRBV10-2 | TGCGCCAGCAGGAAAATAGGGACTAGCGGGAGGGGCGCGGATACGCAGTATTTT | CASRKIGTSGRGADTQYF
TRBJ1-6 | 15 | . | . | TRBV7-3 | TGTGCCAGCAGCTTACTGAGCTCCTATAATTCACCCCTCCACTTT | CASSLLSSYNSPLHF
TRBJ2-1 | 11 | . | few | TRBV6-1 | TGTGCCAGCAGTGGAGATGCCGAGCAGTTCTTC | CASSGDAEQFF
TRBJ2-1 | 15 | TRBD2 | . | TRBV19 | TGTGCCAGTAGGGTTACTAGCGGGAGGCTGAATGAGCAGTTCTTC | CASRVTSGRLNEQFF
TRBJ1-1 | 13 | . | . | TRBV30 | TGTGCCTGGAGTGCACAGGGGAACACTGAAGCTTTCTTT | CAWSAQGNTEAFF
TRBJ1-1 | 13 | . | once | TRBV9 | TGTGCCAGCAGCGTTACAGGGAACACTGAAGCTTTCTTT | CASSVTGNTEAFF
TRBJ2-7 | 15 | . | once | TRBV9 | TGTGCCAGCAGCGTAGAACTCTCAAGCTCCTACGAGCAGTACTTC | CASSVELSSSYEQYF
TRBJ1-4 | 16 | TRBD1 | . | TRBV5-6 | TGTGCCAGCAGCTTTTACACAGGGGGTCTTAATGAAAAACTGTTTTTT | CASSFYTGGLNEKLFF